Each of the 18 T cell receptor beta chains below was sequenced from the same sample in a study of regulatory dendritic cells for organ transplantation. Generated by immunoSEQ multiplex PCR, the TCRdb table keeps only in-frame clones and is missing some. Of about 21,000 clones detected, approximately 83% appear once; the ten largest clones hold 0.2% to 0.3%. Their target antigens are unknown. CFSE-labeled sorted T cells met regulatory or mature dendritic cells for around 5 days. Sequenced material: naive CD4+ T cells from blood cultured with dendritic cells. Documented subset: CD45RA+ naive T cells. The receptors derive from a human donor in good health.

V gene TRBV27 combines with J gene TRBJ2-5; TRBD1 agrees at 8 bases. The CDR3 covers 14 residues. J gave up 2 bases and V 5 bases, and 4 bases lay outside the gene matches. Germline lookup yields CDR1 MNHEY and CDR2 SMNVEV (reference sequence). CDR3 DNA: TGTGCCAGCAGTCCTGGACAGGGACAAGAGACCCAGTACTTC. This encodes CASSPGQGQETQYF.

The rearrangement joins TRBV7-9 to TRBJ2-3; TRBD2 agrees at 7 bases. The CDR3 has 15 residues. Germline V gene data show CDR1 as SEHNR and CDR2 as FQNEAQ (reference sequence). J lost 3 bases, V lost 1 base, and 4 bases had no gene match. The CDR3, as DNA: TGTGCCAGCAGCTTAGATGGGGGGGTTACAGATACGCAGTATTTT. Translating gives CASSLDGGVTDTQYF. The entire variable domain, with the rest obtained from reference TRBV7-9 and TRBJ2-3, is as follows: DTGVSQNPRHKITKRGQNVTFRCDPISEHNRLYWYRQTLGQGPEFLTYFQNEAQLEKSRLLSDRFSAERPKGSFSTLEIQRTEQGDSAMYLCASSLDGGVTDTQYFGPGTRLTVL.

This chain joins TRBV28 and TRBJ2-3; 7 bases are a match to TRBD1. Trimming at V came to 5 bases and at J to 2 bases, leaving 7 bases not matched to a gene. This CDR3 has 15 residues. Germline V gene data show CDR1 as MDHEN and CDR2 as SYDVKM. CDR3 protein: CASSLRDRDTDTQYF. CDR3 in DNA: TGTGCCAGCAGTCTCCGGGACAGAGACACAGATACGCAGTATTTT.

The CDR3 loop is CASSSERVYEKLFF. As DNA, the CDR3 is TGTGCCAGCAGCTCAGAGAGGGTTTATGAAAAACTGTTTTTT. The chain recombines TRBV7-2 with TRBJ1-4, with unresolved D. CDR3 length equals 14 residues. Germline V gene lookup returns CDR1 SGHTA and CDR2 FQGNSA. V lost 4 bases and J lost 6, with 12 bases in between.

This rearrangement joins TRBV30 to TRBJ2-7; 10 positions agree with TRBD2. The CDR3 spans 14 residues. V lost 0 bases to trimming and J lost 11 bases; unmatched junction nucleotides: 10. In germline, CDR1 is GTSNPN, CDR2 SVGIG (reference sequence). The CDR3 spells CAWSVQASGSRKYF. The CDR3 nucleotides read TGTGCCTGGAGTGTACAGGCTAGCGGGAGTCGTAAGTACTTC.

About this clone itself: At one boundary the junction diverges from the germline segment, which might be a read error. The chain combines TRBV29-1 with TRBJ2-3; TRBD2 is a possible D gene (5 bases). Germline CDR1 reads SQVTM; CDR2 reads ANQGSEA. This CDR3 comprises 14 residues. The CDR3 DNA reads as TGCAGCGTGGAAGGACGGGATAGCACAGATACGCAGTATTTT. It specifies CSVEGRDSTDTQYF.

V and J are TRBV28 and TRBJ1-1; D unresolved. Looked up from germline, CDR1 is MDHEN and CDR2 is SYDVKM. The CDR3 runs to 13 residues. V lost 2 bases and J lost 3, with 7 bases in between. In nucleotides, the CDR3 is TGTGCCAGCAGTTTAGGCCGGTACACTGAAGCTTTCTTT. The encoded protein is CASSLGRYTEAFF.

This sequence joins TRBV2 and TRBJ2-1; D is ambiguous. Trimming cost V 10 bases and J 4 bases, with 20 bases left between them. Germline CDR1 SNHLY, CDR2 FYNNEI. The CDR3 is 15 residues long. This chain's CDR3 is CATVPLGISYNEQFF. The CDR3 nucleotides read TGTGCCACCGTTCCTCTGGGGATTAGTTACAATGAGCAGTTCTTC.

The chain combines TRBV6-5 with TRBJ2-7; D not certain. Trimming shortened V by 2 bases and J by 3 bases, and 14 bases separated the two germline ends. This CDR3 has 15 amino acids. CDR1 MNHEY and CDR2 SVGAGI come from the germline V gene. The CDR3 sequence: CASSYPEELSYEQYF. CDR3 coding DNA: TGTGCCAGCAGTTACCCCGAGGAGCTAAGCTACGAGCAGTACTTC.

The rearrangement uses TRBV7-9 and TRBJ1-1, with D uncertain. The CDR3 has 12 residues. Germline V lookup: CDR1 SEHNR, CDR2 FQNEAQ (reference sequence). V lost 5 bases to trimming and J lost 8 bases, with 12 bases between them. Written as DNA, the CDR3 is TGTGCCAGCAGCCCACAGATGAGGGAAGCTTTCTTT. This encodes CASSPQMREAFF.

This chain joins TRBV4-2 and TRBJ1-3; 8 nucleotides align to TRBD1. The trim removed 4 bases at V and 0 bases at J, leaving 5 bases unmatched. Germline V gene sequence: CDR1 LGHNA, CDR2 YNFKEQ. This CDR3 is 16 amino acids long. CDR3 region: CASSLIGQGSGNTIYF. Here the CDR3 DNA reads TGTGCCAGCAGCCTTATTGGACAGGGCTCTGGAAACACCATATATTTT.

This clone has a single count. The J gene is TRBJ2-5, the V gene TRBV10-3; TRBD1 aligns across 9 bases. Looked up from germline, CDR1 is ENHRY and CDR2 is SYGVKD. With 0 bases clipped from V and 3 bases from J, the junction kept 2 bases outside the gene matches. The CDR3 is 15 residues long. The DNA for the CDR3 is TGTGCCATCAGTGAGTCGGACAGGGGCAAAGAGACCCAGTACTTC. Translated, it gives CAISESDRGKETQYF.

The count of this clone is one. The chain uses TRBV5-4 and TRBJ2-3, with 8 bases identical to TRBD2. This CDR3 region has 16 residues. V was clipped by 1 base and J by 4 bases; unmatched bases: 8. The germline V gene encodes CDR1 SGHNT and CDR2 YYREEE (reference sequence). CDR3 in amino acids: CASSLRAGGMADTQYF. Here the CDR3 DNA reads TGTGCCAGCAGCTTGAGGGCGGGGGGAATGGCAGATACGCAGTATTTT.

The chain is built from TRBV4-1 and TRBJ1-3; D ambiguous. The ends were cut back, 0 bases at V and 3 bases at J, with 9 bases in the middle. Germline V CDR1 and CDR2: MGHRA, YSYEKL. This CDR3 spans 15 amino acids. In DNA form, the CDR3 reads TGCGCCAGCAGCCAAGACGGGGTCTTTGGAAACACCATATATTTT. Translated, it gives CASSQDGVFGNTIYF.

The chain links TRBV30 to TRBJ1-4; no firm D call. Germline-derived CDR1 and CDR2 are GTSNPN and SVGIG (reference sequence). Deletions cut 3 bases from V and 0 bases from J, with 8 bases between. The CDR3 is made up of 14 amino acids. In nucleotides, the CDR3 is TGTGCCTGGAGGAACAGTCCAACTAATGAAAAACTGTTTTTT. It codes for CAWRNSPTNEKLFF.

The chain is built from TRBV18 and TRBJ2-7; unclear D gene. The V end was cut by 3 bases, the J end by 7 bases, with 13 bases between. Germline CDR1 is KGHSH and CDR2 is LQKENI. This CDR3 spans 13 amino acids. CDR3 DNA: TGTGCCAGCTCACCTAGTTCCTCGCAGGAGCAGTACTTC. Its translation is CASSPSSSQEQYF.

The DNA of the CDR3 is TGCAGCGTTGAGCGACGGATGAACACTGAAGCTTTCTTT. Encoded protein: CSVERRMNTEAFF. The chain joins TRBV29-1 to TRBJ1-1; D unresolved. Germline-derived CDR1 and CDR2 are SQVTM and ANQGSEA. V was clipped by 3 bases and J by 0 bases, with 8 bases between them. CDR3 length: 13 amino acids.

The chain is built from TRBV6-1 and TRBJ1-4; 8 positions match TRBD1. Germline loops: CDR1 MNHNS, CDR2 SASEGT. The trim removed 3 bases at V and 3 bases at J, leaving 6 bases unmatched. This CDR3 has 16 residues. CDR3 loop: CASSDPGGEPNEKLFF. The DNA of the CDR3 is TGTGCCAGCAGTGATCCAGGGGGCGAACCTAATGAAAAACTGTTTTTT.